This TCR beta chain was sequenced in a study of blood T cell repertoires in COVID-19. Looking at the study overall: Acute-phase and convalescent COVID-19 samples originated in the United States, Italy and Spain.

V shed 4 bases, J shed 5 bases, and the junction held 1 base outside the gene matches. Germline V gene sequence: CDR1 ENHRY, CDR2 SYGVKD. This CDR3 is 13 amino acids long. Methods used by the authors: For nucleated cells, counts were estimated from reference gene primer amplification. Assay used: immunoSEQ multiplex PCR; TCRdb lists only in-frame clones, some missing. V, J and clone size are those of that table, while D and trimming were read from the DNA. The sample comprises tens of thousands of clones, 82% of which are singletons, and about 30% rests with the top ten. The chain carries TRBV10-3 and TRBJ1-3, with TRBD1 identical over 8 bases. The clonotype was recovered from a human donor in a cohort sampled during active COVID-19. Sequenced input: peripheral blood. CDR3 amino acids: CAISGQGRNTIYF. CDR3 in DNA: TGTGCCATCAGTGGACAGGGGAGAAACACCATATATTTT.